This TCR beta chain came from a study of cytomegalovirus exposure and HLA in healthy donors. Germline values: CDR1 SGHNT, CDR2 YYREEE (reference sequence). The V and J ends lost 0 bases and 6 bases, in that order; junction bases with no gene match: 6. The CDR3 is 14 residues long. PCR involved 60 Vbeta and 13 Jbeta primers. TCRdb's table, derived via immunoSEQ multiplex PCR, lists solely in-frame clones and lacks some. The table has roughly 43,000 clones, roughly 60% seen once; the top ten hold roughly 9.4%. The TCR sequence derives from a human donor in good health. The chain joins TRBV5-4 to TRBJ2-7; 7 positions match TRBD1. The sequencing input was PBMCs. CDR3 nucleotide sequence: TGTGCCAGCAGCTTGGGCCAGGGGGTTAGCGAGCAGTACTTC. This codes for CASSLGQGVSEQYF.